These 3 T cell receptor beta chains originate from one sample sequenced in a study of T cells after yellow fever vaccination. Via MiXCR, TCRdb re-called the 5' RACE reads, giving one row per CDR3 protein. The profile shows around 250,000 distinct CDR3 sequences, less than 8.5% of them singletons. This material consisted of CD4+ T cells sorted from PBMCs, taken 15 days after the yellow fever booster vaccination. The receptors were gathered from a man aged 25-40 years who received the YFV17D yellow fever vaccine.

V is TRBV4-3 and J is TRBJ2-1, with a tentative D call TRBD1 (6 bases). Between the trimmed V and J ends, which lost 4 bases and 0 bases, there was a span of 7 bases. Germline CDR1 is LGHNA and CDR2 is YSLEER. The CDR3 runs to 14 residues. The CDR3 DNA sequence: TGCGCCAGCAGCCGCAGGGGCTCCTACAATGAGCAGTTCTTC. As protein: CASSRRGSYNEQFF.

The V and J genes are TRBV20-1 and TRBJ2-5; TRBD1 aligns across 9 bases. Trimming at V came to 3 bases and at J to 7 bases, leaving 12 bases not matched to a gene. Germline V gene lookup returns CDR1 DFQATT and CDR2 SNEGSKA (reference sequence). The CDR3 loop spans 15 amino acids. CDR3 region: CSASGQGTASGTQYF. CDR3 coding DNA: TGCAGTGCTAGCGGACAGGGGACCGCTTCGGGGACCCAGTACTTC.

This chain joins TRBV6-5 and TRBJ1-5; the D gene is possibly TRBD1 (6 bases). Per germline, CDR1 MNHEY and CDR2 SVGAGI. This CDR3 spans 15 amino acids. The ends were cut back, 2 bases at V and 2 bases at J, with 10 bases in the middle. The CDR3 nucleotides read TGTGCCAGCAGTTACGAGGGGGGGGGCAATCAGCCCCAGCATTTT. Translation gives CASSYEGGGNQPQHF.